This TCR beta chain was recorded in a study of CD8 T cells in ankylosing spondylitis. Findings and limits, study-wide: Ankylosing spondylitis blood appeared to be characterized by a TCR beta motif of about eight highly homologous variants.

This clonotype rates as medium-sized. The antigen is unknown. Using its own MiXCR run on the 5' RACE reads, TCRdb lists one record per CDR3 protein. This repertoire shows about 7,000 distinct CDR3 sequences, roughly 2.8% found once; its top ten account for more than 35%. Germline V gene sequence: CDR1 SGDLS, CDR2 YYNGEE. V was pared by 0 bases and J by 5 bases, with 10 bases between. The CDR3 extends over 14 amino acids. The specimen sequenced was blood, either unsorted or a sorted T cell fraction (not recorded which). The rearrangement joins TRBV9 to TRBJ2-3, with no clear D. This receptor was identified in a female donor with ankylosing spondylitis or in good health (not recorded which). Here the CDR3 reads CASSVGGRRDTQYF. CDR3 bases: TGTGCCAGCAGCGTAGGGGGTAGGCGAGATACGCAGTATTTT.